Listed here is a single T cell receptor beta chain. Its matching antigen is unknown. The data originate from a study of a mutant IDH1 vaccine in newly diagnosed glioma. Whole-study context: Eight vaccinations reached patients in weeks 1, 3, 5, 7, 11, 15, 19 and 23. Pretreatment consisted of radiotherapy, temozolomide, or both, with most receiving both.

Assay: immunoSEQ multiplex PCR; the TCRdb copy retains only in-frame clones and omits some. The sample has about 33,000 clones; 88% are singletons. Time point noted: week 23, last vaccination. Doses of 300 ug of mutant IDH1 20-mer peptide were given with topical imiquimod. The sequences come from PBMCs, collected from a glioma patient whose treatment included an IDH1 peptide vaccine. The receptor was derived from a man aged 35 to 55 with glioma.

The CDR3 DNA is TGTGCCATCAGTGAGTCGAGGTCCAATGAGCAGTTCTTC. Its translation: CAISESRSNEQFF. This chain connects TRBV10-3 to TRBJ2-1; the D is unclear. Per the germline V gene, CDR1 is ENHRY and CDR2 is SYGVKD. V was cut by 0 bases and J by 6 bases, with 6 bases left in between. The CDR3 is 13 residues long.